The rows below give T cell receptor beta chains drawn from one sample of a study of blood T cell repertoires in COVID-19. Repertoires were generated with immunoSEQ multiplex PCR, while TCRdb's copy carries only in-frame clones and drops some. There are around 160,000 clones in the sample; approximately 80% occur only once, and 5% to 6% lies in the top ten. The sequencing sample was made of PBMCs or T cells enriched from blood (not recorded which). These receptors came from a man aged 40-50 years who had recovered from COVID-19. Each CDR3 is given with its conserved first and last residue. A D gene is named only where the DNA matches it firmly. Rows may omit the clone size; those that give it use once, few, many or a size class.

j_call | clone_size | d_call | v_call | cdr3_aa | cdr3_nt
TRBJ2-1 | NA | TRBD1 | TRBV2 | CASTGGYNEQFF | TGTGCCAGCACAGGGGGCTACAATGAGCAGTTCTTC
TRBJ1-1 | NA | NA | TRBV7-9 | CASSLLRTEAFF | TGTGCCAGCAGCCTCCTACGCACTGAAGCTTTCTTT
TRBJ2-4 | NA | NA | TRBV19 | CASSIPRGQKNIQYF | TGTGCCAGTAGTATTCCCAGGGGTCAGAAAAACATTCAGTACTTC
TRBJ1-1 | NA | NA | TRBV2 | CASSGRWGTEAFF | TGTGCCAGCAGCGGGAGGTGGGGGACTGAAGCTTTCTTT
TRBJ1-6 | few | NA | TRBV19 | CAAAPTGQYNSPLHF | TGTGCCGCTGCCCCGACGGGACAATATAATTCACCCCTCCACTTT
TRBJ1-3 | NA | NA | TRBV2 | CASSAQGNTIYF | TGTGCCAGCAGCGCACAGGGAAACACCATATATTTT
TRBJ1-5 | few | NA | TRBV19 | CASREGSSNQPQHF | TGTGCCAGTAGGGAGGGGAGCAGCAATCAGCCCCAGCATTTT
TRBJ2-2 | NA | TRBD2 | TRBV28 | CASSLRRGDGELFF | TGTGCCAGCAGTTTAAGGCGGGGGGACGGGGAGCTGTTTTTT
TRBJ2-1 | NA | TRBD1 | TRBV5-6 | CASSSETGGYRSYNEQFF | TGTGCCAGCAGCTCGGAGACAGGGGGCTATAGGTCCTACAATGAGCAGTTCTTC
TRBJ1-5 | NA | NA | TRBV6-2/TRBV6-3 | CASSYSPLKPQHF | TGTGCCAGCAGTTACTCTCCCCTAAAGCCCCAGCATTTT
TRBJ2-3 | NA | NA | TRBV5-1 | CASSLSSFGGSTDTQYF | TGCGCCAGCAGCTTGAGTTCCTTCGGGGGTAGCACAGATACGCAGTATTTT
TRBJ1-4 | few | TRBD1 | TRBV19 | CASRDRGNLRTNEKLFF | TGTGCCTCCCGGGACAGGGGGAACCTGCGAACTAATGAAAAACTGTTTTTT
TRBJ2-1 | once | NA | TRBV19 | CASSRDFGAYNEQFF | TGTGCCAGTAGTAGGGACTTTGGGGCCTACAATGAGCAGTTCTTC
TRBJ2-7 | NA | TRBD2 | TRBV9 | CASSVDVSGVYEQYF | TGTGCCAGCAGCGTAGACGTTAGCGGGGTTTACGAGCAGTACTTC
TRBJ1-1 | once | NA | TRBV3-1/TRBV3-2 | CASSRQTEAFF | TGTGCCAGCAGCCGGCAGACTGAAGCTTTCTTT
TRBJ1-2 | NA | TRBD1 | TRBV28 | CASSQTGTANGYTF | TGTGCCAGCAGTCAAACCGGGACAGCAAATGGCTACACCTTC
TRBJ1-3 | NA | NA | TRBV5-4 | CASSRSDSSNTIYF | TGTGCCAGCAGCCGATCGGACAGTTCAAACACCATATATTTT
TRBJ2-5 | NA | NA | TRBV7-8 | CASSPPRRETQYF | TGTGCCAGCAGTCCACCCCGGAGAGAGACCCAGTACTTC
TRBJ1-1 | NA | TRBD1 | TRBV4-1 | CASSPEAQGGAFF | TGCGCCAGCAGCCCCGAGGCTCAGGGGGGTGCTTTCTTT
TRBJ1-1 | once | NA | TRBV14 | CASSQYTNTEAFF | TGTGCCAGCAGCCAGTACACGAACACTGAAGCTTTCTTT
TRBJ1-6 | once | NA | TRBV2 | CASSGTGSSYNSPLHF | TGTGCCAGCAGTGGAACAGGGAGCTCCTATAATTCACCCCTCCACTTT
TRBJ2-1 | NA | NA | TRBV7-3 | CASTPVYNEQFF | TGTGCCAGCACCCCGGTTTATAATGAGCAGTTCTTC
TRBJ1-3 | NA | NA | TRBV10-3 | CAALTGSGNTIYF | TGTGCCGCCTTGACGGGCTCTGGAAACACCATATATTTT
TRBJ2-1 | NA | NA | TRBV18 | CASLGTSYNEQFF | TGTGCCAGCCTAGGGACTTCGTACAATGAGCAGTTCTTC
TRBJ2-1 | NA | TRBD2 | TRBV19 | CASRLRGADYNEQFF | TGTGCCAGTAGGTTGCGGGGGGCCGACTACAATGAGCAGTTCTTC
TRBJ1-1 | NA | NA | TRBV19 | CASSITGPRVNTEAFF | TGTGCCAGTAGTATCACAGGGCCGCGAGTGAACACTGAAGCTTTCTTT
TRBJ2-1 | NA | TRBD2 | TRBV7-2 | CAAGTSGVNEQFF | TGTGCCGCCGGGACTAGCGGGGTCAATGAGCAGTTCTTC
TRBJ2-1 | NA | NA | TRBV5-6 | CASSFERVSGNEQFF | TGTGCCAGCAGTTTTGAGAGGGTTTCGGGTAATGAGCAGTTCTTC
TRBJ1-4 | NA | TRBD1 | TRBV5-1 | CASSLRGQQDEKLFF | TGCGCCAGCAGCCTGCGGGGACAGCAAGATGAAAAACTGTTTTTT
TRBJ1-1 | NA | NA | TRBV7-9 | CASSARGSEAFF | TGTGCCAGCAGCGCTCGGGGTTCCGAAGCTTTCTTT
TRBJ2-3 | once | TRBD2 | TRBV7-3 | CASSLGLAGGTRYTDTQYF | TGTGCCAGCAGCCTGGGACTAGCGGGGGGCACCCGCTACACAGATACGCAGTATTTT
TRBJ2-1 | NA | TRBD1 | TRBV11-2 | CASSPRQGWNEQFF | TGTGCCAGCAGCCCCAGACAGGGTTGGAATGAGCAGTTCTTC
TRBJ2-7 | NA | TRBD1 | TRBV19 | CASSRGTGGQEQYF | TGTGCCAGTAGTCGGGGGACAGGAGGACAGGAGCAGTACTTC
TRBJ2-7 | NA | TRBD1 | TRBV5-1 | CASSIVWDRGYEQYF | TGCGCCAGCAGCATAGTCTGGGACAGAGGCTACGAGCAGTACTTC
TRBJ1-2 | NA | TRBD1 | TRBV5-1 | CASSSHIGGDGYTF | TGCGCCAGCAGCTCCCATATAGGGGGCGATGGCTACACCTTC
TRBJ2-5 | NA | TRBD2 | TRBV6-2/TRBV6-3 | CASSSSGGAYETQYF | TGTGCCAGCAGTTCTAGCGGGGGGGCCTATGAGACCCAGTACTTC
TRBJ2-2 | NA | NA | TRBV7-3 | CASSLIGITGELFF | TGTGCCAGCAGCTTAATCGGTATCACCGGGGAGCTGTTTTTT
TRBJ1-3 | NA | NA | TRBV7-2 | CASSFAVQPRSGNTIYF | TGTGCCAGCAGCTTCGCAGTGCAACCTCGCTCTGGAAACACCATATATTTT
TRBJ1-1 | NA | TRBD1 | TRBV6-1 | CASSALTQGAETEAFF | TGTGCCAGCAGTGCATTAACTCAGGGGGCCGAAACTGAAGCTTTCTTT
TRBJ1-5 | NA | TRBD1 | TRBV7-9 | CASSPWAGGTNQPQHF | TGTGCCAGCAGCCCCTGGGCAGGGGGCACGAATCAGCCCCAGCATTTT
TRBJ2-7 | few | TRBD1 | TRBV2 | CASTGQGSYEQYF | TGTGCCAGCACAGGACAGGGGTCCTACGAGCAGTACTTC
TRBJ2-5 | NA | TRBD1 | TRBV3-1/TRBV3-2 | CASSESGQSTQYF | TGTGCCAGCAGCGAGTCGGGACAGTCGACCCAGTACTTC
TRBJ1-2 | NA | NA | TRBV7-3 | CASSFGGINYGYTF | TGTGCCAGCAGCTTTGGGGGGATAAACTATGGCTACACCTTC
TRBJ2-1 | once | TRBD2 | TRBV9 | CASRSPSGGDNEQFF | TGTGCCAGCAGGTCCCCTAGCGGGGGGGACAATGAGCAGTTCTTC
TRBJ2-7 | NA | TRBD1 | TRBV18 | CASSPTGGSYEQYF | TGTGCCAGCTCACCGACAGGGGGGTCCTACGAGCAGTACTTC